This T cell receptor beta chain was documented in a study of blood T cell repertoires in COVID-19. Trimming shortened V by 2 bases and J by 6 bases, and 14 bases separated the two germline ends. CDR1 is MNHNS and CDR2 is SASEGT in the germline V gene. The CDR3 is 14 residues long. In the authors' methods: Scientists estimated how many nucleated cells there were by amplifying reference gene primers. Assay: immunoSEQ multiplex PCR; the TCRdb copy retains only in-frame clones and omits some. For V, J and clone size, that table is used; D and trimming come from the DNA. This table holds approximately 130,000 clones, approximately 80% found once.

Material for sequencing was peripheral blood. The chain combines TRBV6-1 with TRBJ2-7; a weak D match, TRBD1 (6 bases). The TCR originated in a human donor in a cohort sampled during active COVID-19. Here the CDR3 reads CASSEWGQSAEQYF. CDR3 DNA: TGTGCCAGCAGTGAATGGGGGCAGAGTGCCGAGCAGTACTTC.